The clone carrying this T cell receptor beta chain was seen only once. The CDR3 totals 15 residues. The V gene's germline CDR1 is MDHEN and CDR2 SYDVKM. Trimming removed 2 bases from V and 4 bases from J, with 14 bases in between. The data are from a study of blood T cell repertoires in COVID-19. Assay: immunoSEQ multiplex PCR; the TCRdb copy retains only in-frame clones and omits some. The table has about 140,000 clones, 76% seen once. The specimen sequenced was peripheral blood. The chain joins TRBV28 to TRBJ1-2; D possibly corresponds to TRBD1 (5 bases). This TCR came from a woman older than 75 with active or convalescent COVID-19. CDR3 residues: CASSLSGEQGYGYTF. CDR3 sequence (DNA): TGTGCCAGCAGTTTAAGCGGGGAGCAGGGCTATGGCTACACCTTC.